The 2 T cell receptor beta chains given below trace back to one sample, sequenced in a study of T-cell memory formation after mild COVID-19. From the 5' RACE reads, TCRdb called clonotypes with MiXCR, one entry per CDR3 protein. The table includes 350,000 to 400,000 distinct CDR3 sequences, over 13% detected once. Sequencing was done on a sample of PBMCs or a T cell subset sorted from them (not recorded which). Receptor source: a man between 18 and 35 years old who had mild COVID-19 (a few samples of this study predate the infection). Cell type and time point are not known.

The J gene is TRBJ1-5, the V gene TRBV6-2 or TRBV6-3; weak D call: TRBD1 (5 bases). The V end lost 2 bases, the J end lost 5 bases, and 19 bases lay between the germline ends. The CDR3 is 17 amino acids. The V gene's germline CDR1 is MNHEY and CDR2 SVGEGT. DNA for the CDR3: TGTGCCAGCAGTTACGTCGCCACCGGGACTCTTCATCAGCCCCAGCATTTT. Translated: CASSYVATGTLHQPQHF.

The chain joins TRBV2 to TRBJ2-4; weak D call: TRBD1 (6 bases). V was trimmed by 6 bases and J by 4 bases, leaving 16 bases between them. CDR1 is SNHLY and CDR2 is FYNNEI in the germline V gene. CDR3 length: 15 amino acids. The chain's CDR3 is CASRALGQNKNIQYF. For the CDR3, the DNA is TGTGCCAGCAGGGCCCTGGGACAAAATAAAAACATTCAGTACTTC.